This TCR beta chain was identified in a study of blood T cell repertoires in COVID-19. Overall study context: From the United States, Italy and Spain came samples of acute and convalescent COVID-19.

Germline V lookup: CDR1 SGHTA, CDR2 FQGNSA. This CDR3 has 14 amino acids. Trimming shortened V by 3 bases and J by 8 bases, and 14 bases separated the two germline ends. Original data processing: Amplified reference gene primers provided the basis for estimating nucleated cell counts. The table came from immunoSEQ multiplex PCR; TCRdb's copy has only in-frame clones and leaves some out. Clone size and the V and J calls come from that table; the DNA yielded D and trimming. This table holds 65,000 to 75,000 clones, roughly 74% found once. The clonotype originates from a human donor in a cohort sampled during active COVID-19. Sequences were obtained from peripheral blood. The rearrangement links TRBV7-2 to TRBJ1-5, with a possible D match to TRBD1 (6 bases). CDR3 loop: CASSFRGQGKPQHF. The CDR3, as DNA: TGTGCCAGCAGCTTCAGGGGCCAGGGGAAGCCCCAGCATTTT.